Sequencing of this T cell receptor beta chain was carried out in a study of Ad26.COV2.S vaccination and SARS-CoV-2 variants. General study points: Substantial breadth in spike-specific CD8+ and CD4+ T cell responses was reportedly seen after vaccination.

As regards this clone: Its antigen is undetermined.

V was shortened by 0 bases and J by 7 bases, with 14 bases between the two germline ends. Germline loops: CDR1 SGHNT, CDR2 YYREEE (reference sequence). There are 15 residues in the CDR3. TCRdb keeps only in-frame clones here, not all; method: immunoSEQ multiplex PCR. Of more than 150,000 clones listed, approximately 90% are singletons. The sequencing used peripheral blood, collected after recovery from COVID-19. The TCR comes from a human donor who had recovered from COVID-19. The chain recombines TRBV5-4 with TRBJ2-1; no firm D call. CDR3 protein: CASSLGWVRTNEQFF. CDR3 coding DNA: TGTGCCAGCAGCTTGGGGTGGGTACGGACGAATGAGCAGTTCTTC.